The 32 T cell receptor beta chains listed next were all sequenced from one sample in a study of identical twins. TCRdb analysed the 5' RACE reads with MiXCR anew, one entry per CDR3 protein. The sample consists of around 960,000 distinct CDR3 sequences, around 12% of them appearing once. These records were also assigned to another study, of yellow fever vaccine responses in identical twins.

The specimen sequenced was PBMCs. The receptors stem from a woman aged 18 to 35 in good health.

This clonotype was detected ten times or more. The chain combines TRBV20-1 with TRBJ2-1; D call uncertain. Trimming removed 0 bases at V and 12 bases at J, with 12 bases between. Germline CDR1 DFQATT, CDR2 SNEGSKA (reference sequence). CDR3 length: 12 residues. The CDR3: CSARDFASLQFF. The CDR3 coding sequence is TGCAGTGCTAGAGATTTCGCTTCGTTGCAGTTCTTC.

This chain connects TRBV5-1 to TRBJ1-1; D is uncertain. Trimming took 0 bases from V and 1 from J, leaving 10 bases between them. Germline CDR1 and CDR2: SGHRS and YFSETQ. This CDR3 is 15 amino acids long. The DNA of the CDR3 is TGCGCCAGCAGCTTGGATGGATGGCAGAACACTGAAGCTTTCTTT. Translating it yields CASSLDGWQNTEAFF.

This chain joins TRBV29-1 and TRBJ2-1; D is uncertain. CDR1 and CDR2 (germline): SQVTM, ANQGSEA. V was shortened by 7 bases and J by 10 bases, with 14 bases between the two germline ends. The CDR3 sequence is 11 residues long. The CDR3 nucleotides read TGCAGCGGAAGAGATATACGGGAGCAGTTCTTC. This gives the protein CSGRDIREQFF.

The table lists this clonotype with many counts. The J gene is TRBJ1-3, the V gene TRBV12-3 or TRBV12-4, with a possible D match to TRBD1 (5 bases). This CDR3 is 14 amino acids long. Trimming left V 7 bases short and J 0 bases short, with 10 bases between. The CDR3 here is CASTQRGSGNTIYF. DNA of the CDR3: TGTGCCAGCACCCAGAGGGGCTCTGGAAACACCATATATTTT.

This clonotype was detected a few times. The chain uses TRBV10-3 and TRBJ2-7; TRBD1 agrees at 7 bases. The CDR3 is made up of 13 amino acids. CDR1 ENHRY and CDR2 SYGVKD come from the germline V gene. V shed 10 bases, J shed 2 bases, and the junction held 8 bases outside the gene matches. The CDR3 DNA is TGTGCCAGCCAGGGGGACAGTCCCTACGAGCAGTACTTC. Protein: CASQGDSPYEQYF.

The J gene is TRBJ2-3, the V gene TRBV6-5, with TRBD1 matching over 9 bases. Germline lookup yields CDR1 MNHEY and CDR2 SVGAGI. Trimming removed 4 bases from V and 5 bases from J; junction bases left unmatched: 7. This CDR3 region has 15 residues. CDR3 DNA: TGTGCCAGCAGTTCCCGGGACAGGGCTGGAGATACGCAGTATTTT. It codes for CASSSRDRAGDTQYF.

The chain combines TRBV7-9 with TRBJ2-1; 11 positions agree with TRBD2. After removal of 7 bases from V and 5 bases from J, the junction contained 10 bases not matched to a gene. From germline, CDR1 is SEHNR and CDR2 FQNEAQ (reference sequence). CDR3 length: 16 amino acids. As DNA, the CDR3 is TGTGCCAGCACCCCCCTAGCGGGGGGCCGAAACAATGAGCAGTTCTTC. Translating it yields CASTPLAGGRNNEQFF.

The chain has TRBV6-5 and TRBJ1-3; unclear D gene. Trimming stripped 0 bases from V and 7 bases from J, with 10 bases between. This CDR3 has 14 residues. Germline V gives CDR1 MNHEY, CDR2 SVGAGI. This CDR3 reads CASSYSEYPNTIYF. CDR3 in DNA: TGTGCCAGCAGTTACTCAGAATATCCTAACACCATATATTTT.

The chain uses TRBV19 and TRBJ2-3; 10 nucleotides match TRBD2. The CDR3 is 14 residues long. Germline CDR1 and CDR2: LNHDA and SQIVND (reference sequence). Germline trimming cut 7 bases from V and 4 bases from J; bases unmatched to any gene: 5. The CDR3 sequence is CASTSSGSPDTQYF. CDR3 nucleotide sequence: TGTGCCAGTACCTCTAGCGGGAGCCCAGATACGCAGTATTTT.

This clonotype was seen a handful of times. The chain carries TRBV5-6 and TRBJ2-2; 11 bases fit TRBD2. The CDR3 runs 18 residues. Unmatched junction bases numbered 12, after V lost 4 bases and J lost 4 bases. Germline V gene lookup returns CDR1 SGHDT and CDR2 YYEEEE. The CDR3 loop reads CASSQINSGRATTGELFF. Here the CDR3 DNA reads TGTGCCAGCAGCCAGATCAATAGCGGGAGGGCGACCACCGGGGAGCTGTTTTTT.

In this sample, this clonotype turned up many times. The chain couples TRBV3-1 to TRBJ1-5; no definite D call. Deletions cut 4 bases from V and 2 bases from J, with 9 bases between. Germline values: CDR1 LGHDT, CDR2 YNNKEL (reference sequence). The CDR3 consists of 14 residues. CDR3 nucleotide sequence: TGTGCCAGCAGCCCAAAGTCTGGCAATCAGCCCCAGCATTTT. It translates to CASSPKSGNQPQHF.

CDR3 sequence (DNA): TGCAGTGCTCAACAATGGAACACTGAAGCTTTCTTT. It yields the protein CSAQQWNTEAFF. The chain is built from TRBV20-1 and TRBJ1-1, with unresolved D. The CDR3 has 12 amino acids. From germline, CDR1 is DFQATT and CDR2 SNEGSKA (reference sequence). The V end lost 5 bases, the J end lost 1 base, and 8 bases lay between the germline ends.

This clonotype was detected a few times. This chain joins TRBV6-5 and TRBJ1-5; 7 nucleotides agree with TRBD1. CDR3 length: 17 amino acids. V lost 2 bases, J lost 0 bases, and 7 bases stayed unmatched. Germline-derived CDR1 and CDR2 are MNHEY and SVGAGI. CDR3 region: CASSYTSPGGSNQPQHF. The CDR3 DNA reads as TGTGCCAGCAGTTACACAAGCCCAGGGGGTAGCAATCAGCCCCAGCATTTT.

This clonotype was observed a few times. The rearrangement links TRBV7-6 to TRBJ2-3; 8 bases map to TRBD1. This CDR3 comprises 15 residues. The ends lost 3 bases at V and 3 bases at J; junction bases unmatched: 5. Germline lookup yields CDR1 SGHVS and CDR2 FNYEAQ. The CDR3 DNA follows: TGTGCCAGCAGCTTTGGGACAGGCTTAACAGATACGCAGTATTTT. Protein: CASSFGTGLTDTQYF.

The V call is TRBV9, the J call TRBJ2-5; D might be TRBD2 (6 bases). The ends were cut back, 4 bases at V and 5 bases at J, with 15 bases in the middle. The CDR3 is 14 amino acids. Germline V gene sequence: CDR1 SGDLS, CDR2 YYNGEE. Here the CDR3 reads CASSPRPGRETQYF. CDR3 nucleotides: TGTGCCAGCAGCCCCCGACCAGGGAGGGAGACCCAGTACTTC.

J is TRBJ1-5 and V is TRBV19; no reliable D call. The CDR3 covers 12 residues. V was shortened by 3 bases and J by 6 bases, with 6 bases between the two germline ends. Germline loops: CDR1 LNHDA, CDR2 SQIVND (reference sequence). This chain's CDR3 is CASSINSQPQHF. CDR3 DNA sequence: TGTGCCAGTAGTATCAATAGTCAGCCCCAGCATTTT.

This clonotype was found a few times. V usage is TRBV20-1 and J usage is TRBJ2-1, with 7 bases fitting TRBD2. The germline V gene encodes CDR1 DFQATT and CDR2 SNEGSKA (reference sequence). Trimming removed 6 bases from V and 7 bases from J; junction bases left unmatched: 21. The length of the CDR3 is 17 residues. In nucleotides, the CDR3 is TGCAGTGCCCGAACTCGGCGGGAGAATGGGCCGGTAAATGAGCAGTTCTTC. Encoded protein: CSARTRRENGPVNEQFF.

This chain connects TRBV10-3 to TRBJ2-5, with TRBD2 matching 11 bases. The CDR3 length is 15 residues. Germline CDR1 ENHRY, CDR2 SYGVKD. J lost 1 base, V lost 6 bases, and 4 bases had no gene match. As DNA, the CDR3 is TGTGCCATCAGCCCACTAGCGGGGGCCCAAGAGACCCAGTACTTC. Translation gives CAISPLAGAQETQYF.

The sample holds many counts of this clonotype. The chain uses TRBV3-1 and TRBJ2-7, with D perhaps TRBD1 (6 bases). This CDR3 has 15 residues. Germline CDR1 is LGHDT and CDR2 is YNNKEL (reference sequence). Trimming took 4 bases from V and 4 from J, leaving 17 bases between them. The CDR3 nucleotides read TGTGCCAGCAGCCCACTTCCGGGACAAAGATACGAGCAGTACGTC. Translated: CASSPLPGQRYEQYV.

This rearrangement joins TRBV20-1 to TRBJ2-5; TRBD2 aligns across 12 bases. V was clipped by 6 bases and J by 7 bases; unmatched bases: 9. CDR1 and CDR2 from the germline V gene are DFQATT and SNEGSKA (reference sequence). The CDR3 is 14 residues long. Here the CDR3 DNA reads TGCAGTGCCACAACTAGCGGGGGGTTTGGGACCCAGTACTTC. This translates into CSATTSGGFGTQYF.

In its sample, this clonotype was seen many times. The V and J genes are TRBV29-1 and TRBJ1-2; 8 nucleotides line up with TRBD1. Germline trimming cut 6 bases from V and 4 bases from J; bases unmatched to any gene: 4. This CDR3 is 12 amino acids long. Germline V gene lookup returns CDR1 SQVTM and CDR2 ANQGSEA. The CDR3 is CSVSDRAYGYTF. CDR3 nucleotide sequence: TGCAGCGTCTCGGACAGGGCCTATGGCTACACCTTC.

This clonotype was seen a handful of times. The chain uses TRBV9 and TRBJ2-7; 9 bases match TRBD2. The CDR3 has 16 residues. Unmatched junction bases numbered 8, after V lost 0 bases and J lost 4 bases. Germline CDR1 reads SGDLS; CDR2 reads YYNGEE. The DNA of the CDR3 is TGTGCCAGCAGCGTAGGGGCGGGTAGCGGGAGTTACGAGCAGTACTTC. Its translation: CASSVGAGSGSYEQYF.

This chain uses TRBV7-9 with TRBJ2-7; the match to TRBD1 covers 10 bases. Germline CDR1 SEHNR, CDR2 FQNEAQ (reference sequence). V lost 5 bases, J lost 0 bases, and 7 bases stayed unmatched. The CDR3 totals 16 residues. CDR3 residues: CASSGVDRGSSYEQYF. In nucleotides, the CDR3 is TGTGCCAGCAGCGGTGTGGACAGGGGGAGCTCCTACGAGCAGTACTTC.

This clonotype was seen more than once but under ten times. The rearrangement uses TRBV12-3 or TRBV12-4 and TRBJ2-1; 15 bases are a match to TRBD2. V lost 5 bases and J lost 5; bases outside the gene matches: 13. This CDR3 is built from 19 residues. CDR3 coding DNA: TGTGCCAGCAGTCCGGGACTAGCGGGGGGCGTGGGGCAAAACAATGAGCAGTTCTTC. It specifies CASSPGLAGGVGQNNEQFF.

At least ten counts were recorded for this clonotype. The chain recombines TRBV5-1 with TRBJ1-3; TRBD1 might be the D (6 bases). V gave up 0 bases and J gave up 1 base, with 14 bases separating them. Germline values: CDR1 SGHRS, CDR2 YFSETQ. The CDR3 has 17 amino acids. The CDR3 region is CASSLVTGTPSGNTIYF. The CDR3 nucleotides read TGCGCCAGCAGCTTGGTAACCGGGACACCTTCTGGAAACACCATATATTTT.

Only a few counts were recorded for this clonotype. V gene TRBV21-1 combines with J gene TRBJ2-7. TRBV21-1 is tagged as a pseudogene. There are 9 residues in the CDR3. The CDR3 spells CASFPEQYV. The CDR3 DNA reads TGTGCCAGCTTCCCCGAGCAGTACGTC.

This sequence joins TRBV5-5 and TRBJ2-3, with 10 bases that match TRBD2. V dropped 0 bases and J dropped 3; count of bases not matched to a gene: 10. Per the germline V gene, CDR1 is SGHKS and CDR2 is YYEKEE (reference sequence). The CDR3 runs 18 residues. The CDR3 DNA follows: TGTGCCAGCAGCTTGGCCTTTGCTAGCGGGGGAGGAACAGATACGCAGTATTTT. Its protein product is CASSLAFASGGGTDTQYF.

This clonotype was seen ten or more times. CDR3 DNA: TGTGCCATCAGTGAATTTGAGACAGCTAACTATGGCTACACCTTC. The encoded protein is CAISEFETANYGYTF. The chain is built from TRBV10-3 and TRBJ1-2, with D tentatively TRBD1 (5 bases). Trimming removed 3 bases at V and 0 bases at J, with 11 bases between. Germline values: CDR1 ENHRY, CDR2 SYGVKD. CDR3 size: 15 residues.

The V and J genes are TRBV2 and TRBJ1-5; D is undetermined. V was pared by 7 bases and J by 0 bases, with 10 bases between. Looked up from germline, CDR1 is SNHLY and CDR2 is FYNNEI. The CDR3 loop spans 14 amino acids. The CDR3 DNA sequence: TGTGCCAGCACCTCAACCCTTAGCAATCAGCCCCAGCATTTT. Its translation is CASTSTLSNQPQHF.

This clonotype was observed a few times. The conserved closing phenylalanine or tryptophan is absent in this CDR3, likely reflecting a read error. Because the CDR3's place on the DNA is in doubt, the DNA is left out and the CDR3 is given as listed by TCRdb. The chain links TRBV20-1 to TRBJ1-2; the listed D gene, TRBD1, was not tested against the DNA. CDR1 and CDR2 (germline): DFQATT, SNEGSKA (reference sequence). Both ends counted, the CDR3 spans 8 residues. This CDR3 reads CSANRGPV.

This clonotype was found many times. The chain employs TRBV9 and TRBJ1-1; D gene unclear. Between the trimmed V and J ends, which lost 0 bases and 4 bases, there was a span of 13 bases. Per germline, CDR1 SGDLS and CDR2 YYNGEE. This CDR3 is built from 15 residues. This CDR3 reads CASSVDGGYGTEAFF. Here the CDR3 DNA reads TGTGCCAGCAGCGTAGACGGAGGGTATGGCACTGAAGCTTTCTTT. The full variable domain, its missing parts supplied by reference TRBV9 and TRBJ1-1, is DSGVTQTPKHLITATGQRVTLRCSPRSGDLSVYWYQQSLDQGLQFLIQYYNGEERAKGNILERFSAQQFPDLHSELNLSSLELGDSALYFCASSVDGGYGTEAFFGQGTRLTVV.

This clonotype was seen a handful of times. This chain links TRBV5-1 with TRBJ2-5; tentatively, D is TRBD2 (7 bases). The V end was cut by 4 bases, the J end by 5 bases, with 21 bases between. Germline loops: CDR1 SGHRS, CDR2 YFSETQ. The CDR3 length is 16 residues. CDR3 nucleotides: TGCGCCAGCAGCCCAGGAGGGGGAGGGCCTCGGGAGACCCAGTACTTC. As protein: CASSPGGGGPRETQYF.